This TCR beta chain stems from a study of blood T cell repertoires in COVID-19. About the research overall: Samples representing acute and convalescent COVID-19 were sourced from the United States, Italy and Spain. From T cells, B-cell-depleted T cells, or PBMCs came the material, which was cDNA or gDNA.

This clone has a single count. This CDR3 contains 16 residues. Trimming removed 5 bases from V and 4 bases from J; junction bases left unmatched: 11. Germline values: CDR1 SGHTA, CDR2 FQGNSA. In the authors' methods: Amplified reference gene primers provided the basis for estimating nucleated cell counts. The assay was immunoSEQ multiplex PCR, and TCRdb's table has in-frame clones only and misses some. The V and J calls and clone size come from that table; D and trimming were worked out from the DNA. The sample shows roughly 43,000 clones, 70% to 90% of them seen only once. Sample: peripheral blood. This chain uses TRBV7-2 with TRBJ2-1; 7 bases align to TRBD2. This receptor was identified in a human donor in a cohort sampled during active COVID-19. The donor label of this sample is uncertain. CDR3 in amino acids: CASSPRGSGGYNEQFF. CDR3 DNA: TGTGCCAGCAGCCCCCGTGGTTCGGGGGGTTACAATGAGCAGTTCTTC.